This entry lists 14 T cell receptor beta chains sequenced from one sample in a study of molecular identifiers for immune sequencing clone quantification. TCRdb re-called the PCR reads with MiXCR, one entry per CDR3 protein. The sample yields under 600,000 distinct CDR3 sequences, around 23% seen once. Material: naive CD8+ T cells from blood, with Jurkat cell RNA spiked in. Subset in this sample: FACS-sorted CD8+CD4-CCR7+CD45RA+ naive T cells. Source of these receptors: a human donor in good health. Some libraries in this study had Jurkat cell RNA spiked in.

The gene calls are TRBV11-1 and TRBJ2-1; unclear D gene. Deletions cut 6 bases from V and 8 bases from J, with 14 bases between. The CDR3 has 13 residues. Germline V gene lookup returns CDR1 SGHAT and CDR2 FQDESV (reference sequence). CDR3 nucleotides: TGTGCCAGCAGTATTTTGCGTGTTGATGAGCAGTTCTTC. Amino acid sequence: CASSILRVDEQFF.

This clonotype was picked up a small number of times. This chain links TRBV4-3 with TRBJ1-3, with a possible D match to TRBD1 (5 bases). The CDR3 contains 19 residues. Between the trimmed V and J ends, which lost 0 bases and 3 bases, there was a span of 21 bases. Germline assignment: CDR1 LGHNA and CDR2 YSLEER. The DNA of the CDR3 is TGCGCCAGCAGCCAAGATAACAGGCCAGGAGGTGGAGGTGGAAACACCATATATTTT. Amino acids: CASSQDNRPGGGGGNTIYF.

This clonotype has only a few counts. This chain joins TRBV13 and TRBJ2-1; D might be TRBD1 (6 bases). Trimming shortened V by 3 bases and J by 12 bases, and 15 bases separated the two germline ends. This CDR3 is built from 13 residues. Germline values: CDR1 PRHDT, CDR2 FYEKMQ (reference sequence). The DNA for the CDR3 is TGTGCCAGCAGCTTGGACAGACGAAAGGGGCAGTTCTTC. The encoded protein is CASSLDRRKGQFF.

The rearrangement uses TRBV5-4 and TRBJ1-2; the D is unclear. This CDR3 comprises 14 residues. CDR1 and CDR2 from the germline V gene are SGHNT and YYREEE (reference sequence). V dropped 0 bases and J dropped 2 bases, with 8 bases sitting between them. CDR3 in amino acids: CASSLGFGNYGYTF. As DNA, the CDR3 is TGTGCCAGCAGCTTGGGGTTCGGAAACTATGGCTACACCTTC.

This clonotype has more than one count but fewer than ten. This chain joins TRBV9 and TRBJ1-2; TRBD1 might be the D (5 bases). Germline CDR1 SGDLS, CDR2 YYNGEE. Trimming left V 0 bases short and J 2 bases short, with 11 bases between. The CDR3 covers 15 residues. This CDR3 is CASSVEGTLNYGYTF. The CDR3 DNA is TGTGCCAGCAGCGTAGAGGGGACGCTGAACTATGGCTACACCTTC.

In this sample, this clonotype turned up many times. The V gene is TRBV7-9, the J gene TRBJ2-4; D is possibly TRBD1 or TRBD2 (6 bases each). CDR1 is SEHNR and CDR2 is FQNEAQ in the germline V gene (reference sequence). Trimming took 5 bases from V and 15 from J, leaving 17 bases between them. The CDR3 loop spans 12 amino acids. Written as DNA, the CDR3 is TGTGCCAGCAGCGCAGGGGCGGGGACTCTGTACTTC. This translates into CASSAGAGTLYF.

Of note for this clonotype: A much larger clone differs from this one at a single base, so this may be a read error. The V call is TRBV14, the J call TRBJ1-2, with D perhaps matching TRBD1 (5 bases). Germline lookup yields CDR1 SGHDN and CDR2 FVKESK. The CDR3 has 14 amino acids. V dropped 4 bases and J dropped 2 bases, with 11 bases sitting between them. The CDR3 DNA sequence: TGTGCCAGCAGCCCGTGGGACGGGAACTATGGCTACACCTTC. This codes for CASSPWDGNYGYTF.

The chain is built from TRBV20-1 and TRBJ2-7, with D tentatively TRBD1 (6 bases). The CDR3 sequence is 17 residues long. The germline V gene has CDR1 DFQATT and CDR2 SNEGSKA (reference sequence). V shed 1 base and J shed 0 bases, with 19 bases lying between them. CDR3 coding DNA: TGCAGTGCTAGAGGAATCTACAGGGCGCTACCCTCCTACGAGCAGTACTTC. Translation: CSARGIYRALPSYEQYF.

The chain employs TRBV29-1 and TRBJ2-5, with 9 bases fitting TRBD2. Germline trimming cut 4 bases from V and 4 bases from J; bases unmatched to any gene: 1. The CDR3 is 12 residues long. The germline V gene encodes CDR1 SQVTM and CDR2 ANQGSEA. As DNA, the CDR3 is TGCAGCGTTGTAGCGGGGGTAGAGACCCAGTACTTC. Translated: CSVVAGVETQYF.

The J gene is TRBJ1-1, the V gene TRBV19; no clear D. The V and J ends lost 1 base and 6 bases respectively, with 9 bases between them. Germline loops: CDR1 LNHDA, CDR2 SQIVND (reference sequence). The CDR3 contains 13 residues. The CDR3 sequence: CASSIGRTAEAFF. The CDR3 DNA sequence: TGTGCCAGTAGTATAGGACGGACCGCTGAAGCTTTCTTT. Filled out from reference TRBV19 and TRBJ1-1, the complete variable domain reads DGGITQSPKYLFRKEGQNVTLSCEQNLNHDAMYWYRQDPGQGLRLIYYSQIVNDFQKGDIAEGYSVSREKKESFPLTVTSAQKNPTAFYLCASSIGRTAEAFFGQGTRLTVV.

The J gene is TRBJ2-5, the V gene TRBV7-6, with TRBD2 identical over 7 bases. Germline values: CDR1 SGHVS, CDR2 FNYEAQ. J lost 0 bases, V lost 2 bases, and 6 bases had no gene match. The CDR3 totals 16 residues. The CDR3 loop is CASSLSASGNQETQYF. CDR3 in DNA: TGTGCCAGCAGCTTATCGGCTAGCGGTAACCAAGAGACCCAGTACTTC. The complete variable domain, with remaining parts taken from reference TRBV7-6 and TRBJ2-5, reads GAGVSQSPRYKVTKRGQDVALRCDPISGHVSLYWYRQALGQGPEFLTYFNYEAQQDKSGLPNDRFSAERPEGSISTLTIQRTEQRDSAMYRCASSLSASGNQETQYFGPGTRLLVL.

The V and J genes are TRBV24-1 and TRBJ2-1; D gene ambiguous. CDR1 is KGHDR and CDR2 is SFDVKD in the germline V gene. Trimming took 4 bases from V and 7 from J, leaving 7 bases between them. This CDR3 is 12 amino acids long. The CDR3 DNA follows: TGTGCCACCAGTGACGGTGAAAATGAGCAGTTCTTC. This encodes CATSDGENEQFF.

Ten or more counts support this clonotype. The CDR3 spells CSAILWGENTDTQYF. CDR3 nucleotides: TGCAGTGCCATCCTTTGGGGCGAAAACACAGATACGCAGTATTTT. This chain links TRBV20-1 with TRBJ2-3, with D possibly being TRBD1 (5 bases). CDR1 is DFQATT, CDR2 SNEGSKA, per germline (reference sequence). V dropped 6 bases and J dropped 2 bases, with 18 bases sitting between them. The CDR3 runs 15 residues.

The CDR3 nucleotides read TGTGCCAGCAGGGGTCCCGGGACCTTCAATGAGCAGTTCTTC. Translating gives CASRGPGTFNEQFF. This chain links TRBV6-2 or TRBV6-3 with TRBJ2-1; D is perhaps TRBD1 or TRBD2 (5 bases each). Germline lookup yields CDR1 MNHEY and CDR2 SVGEGT. Trimming took 6 bases from V and 6 from J, leaving 15 bases between them. This CDR3 has 14 amino acids.